This is a list of T cell receptor beta chains from one sample in a study of tumour-infiltrating T cells in Burkitt lymphoma. Assay used: immunoSEQ multiplex PCR; TCRdb lists only in-frame clones, some missing. The sample records 6,300 or so clones, over 9.5% being singletons. Sequences were obtained from tumor tissue. These receptors came from a human donor with diffuse large B-cell lymphoma. CDR3s include the opening cysteine and the closing phenylalanine or tryptophan. D genes are given only for firm matches. Size values are once, few and many counts, or a class for expanded clones, and some rows have none.

v_call,j_call,d_call,clone_size,cdr3_nt,cdr3_aa
TRBV10-1,TRBJ2-7,TRBD1,NA,TGCGCCAGCAGCTCCGGACAGGGATGGGACGAGCAGTACTTC,CASSSGQGWDEQYF
TRBV7-2,TRBJ2-2,NA,few,TGTGCCAGCAGCTTAGCCGGCAGGGGAGGAACCGGGGAGCTGTTTTTT,CASSLAGRGGTGELFF
TRBV5-1,TRBJ1-4,TRBD1,few,TGCGCCAGCAGCTTAGGACAGGGCGTAACTAATGAAAAACTGTTTTTT,CASSLGQGVTNEKLFF
TRBV28,TRBJ1-2,NA,NA,TGTGCCAGCAGTTTCGGCGGTTCTAACTATGGCTACACCTTC,CASSFGGSNYGYTF
TRBV10-3,TRBJ2-5,TRBD2,NA,TGTGCCATCAGTGATCACGGGAGGGCCGGAGAGACCCAGTACTTC,CAISDHGRAGETQYF
TRBV4-1,TRBJ2-1,TRBD2,NA,TGCGCCAGCAGCCAGGCCGGACTAGCGGGGGGCTTAAGAAGCTCCTACAATGAGCAGTTCTTC,CASSQAGLAGGLRSSYNEQFF
TRBV7-9,TRBJ2-6,TRBD1,few,TGTGCCAGCAGCTTCCGGGACAGTGACTCTGGGGCCAACGTCCTGACTTTC,CASSFRDSDSGANVLTF
TRBV21-1,TRBJ1-5,NA,once,TGTGAGGCCGGGGCCGACAATCAGCCCCAGCATTTT,CEAGADNQPQHF
TRBV9,TRBJ1-1,NA,few,TGTGCCAGCAGCGTAGGGCTCCGAGGGACTGAAGCTTTCTTT,CASSVGLRGTEAFF
TRBV2,TRBJ1-6,NA,few,TGTGCCAACGGTGGGGGTGCGGGTTCACCCCTCCACTTT,CANGGGAGSPLHF
TRBV4-2,TRBJ2-3,NA,few,TGTGCCAGCAGCCAAGATTTGCCGGGGGCGGACACAGATACGCAGTATTTT,CASSQDLPGADTDTQYF
TRBV6-6,TRBJ2-5,NA,NA,TGTGCCAGCAGCTTAGCAGAAGAGACCCAGTACTTC,CASSLAEETQYF
TRBV6-5,TRBJ2-7,TRBD1,NA,TGTGCCAGCAGTTACGCTGGGACAGGAGACTACGAGCAGTACTTC,CASSYAGTGDYEQYF
TRBV6-6,TRBJ1-1,NA,few,TGTGCCAGCAGTTACTCGAAGGCAGGGTTTACTGAAGCTTTCTTT,CASSYSKAGFTEAFF
TRBV29-1,TRBJ2-1,NA,NA,TGCAGCGTTGAGGTCGATACGGGGGATGGCAATGAGCAGTTCTTC,CSVEVDTGDGNEQFF
TRBV7-2,TRBJ1-6,NA,NA,TGTGCCAGCAGCTTATGGGTGGGGGCGGACCCTTCCTATAATTCACCCCTCCACTTT,CASSLWVGADPSYNSPLHF
TRBV28,TRBJ1-3,NA,NA,TGTGCCAGCAGCCCCCGCTCGGGGGGGGGAAACACCATATATTTT,CASSPRSGGGNTIYF
TRBV10-2,TRBJ2-5,NA,NA,TGCGCCAGCCGAAGGACAACGGCGGAAGAGACCCAGTACTTC,CASRRTTAEETQYF
TRBV7-9,TRBJ2-3,NA,NA,TGTGCCAGCAGCTCTAGCACAGATACGCAGTATTTT,CASSSSTDTQYF
TRBV28,TRBJ1-2,NA,NA,TGTGCCAGCAGTTTAGGGGGAACTAACTATGGCTACACCTTC,CASSLGGTNYGYTF
TRBV5-1,TRBJ2-2,TRBD1,few,TGCGCCAGCAGCTCGGACAGGAGGAACACCGGGGAGCTGTTTTTT,CASSSDRRNTGELFF
TRBV9,TRBJ1-4,NA,NA,TGTGCCAGCAGCCGTCCTGGACGGGAAAAACTGTTTTTT,CASSRPGREKLFF
TRBV4-1,TRBJ1-1,NA,NA,TGCGCCAGCAGCCAGGGGACCTCGAATGCTGAAGCTTTCTTT,CASSQGTSNAEAFF
TRBV4-3,TRBJ1-5,NA,NA,TGCGCCAGCAGCCAGTCAGGGGACCAGCCCCAGCATTTT,CASSQSGDQPQHF
TRBV5-4,TRBJ2-7,NA,NA,TGTGCCAGCAGCTTGACCCGACAGTCCTACGAGCAGTACTTC,CASSLTRQSYEQYF
TRBV5-1,TRBJ2-1,TRBD1,NA,TGCGCCAGCAGCTGGACAGGGGGTTCCTACAATGAGCAGTTCTTC,CASSWTGGSYNEQFF
TRBV2,TRBJ1-5,NA,few,TGTGCCAGCAGTGAGTCCCGATATCAGCCCCAGCATTTT,CASSESRYQPQHF
TRBV28,TRBJ2-2,TRBD2,NA,TGTGCCAGCAGGACGGCGGGAGCGAACACCGGGGAGCTGTTTTTT,CASRTAGANTGELFF
TRBV19,TRBJ1-5,NA,few,TGTGCCAGTAGCGGACGTCTCCCGAATCAGCCCCAGCATTTT,CASSGRLPNQPQHF
TRBV10-3,TRBJ1-5,TRBD1,NA,TGTGCCATCAGTAAACAGGGGCCGCGGCAGCCCCAGCATTTT,CAISKQGPRQPQHF
TRBV6-5,TRBJ2-3,TRBD2,few,TGTGCCAGCAGTTACTGGAGCGGGGGGACAAATACGCAGTATTTT,CASSYWSGGTNTQYF
TRBV7-9,TRBJ2-7,TRBD2,NA,TGTGCCAGCAGCTCACCCGCCTCCCTGGGGGGGACCTACGAGCAGTACTTC,CASSSPASLGGTYEQYF
TRBV6-5,TRBJ1-5,NA,few,TGTGCCAGCAGTTACGATAGCAATCAGCCCCAGCATTTT,CASSYDSNQPQHF
TRBV2,TRBJ2-2,NA,NA,TGTGCCAGCACTACAGTGTCTCGGGTTACCGGGGAGCTGTTTTTT,CASTTVSRVTGELFF
TRBV5-5,TRBJ1-5,NA,NA,TGTGCCAGCAGCTTGGGCGGGTTCGGGGCTCAGCCCCAGCATTTT,CASSLGGFGAQPQHF
TRBV6-5,TRBJ1-5,NA,NA,TGTGCCAGCAGTTACTGGGATCAGCCCCAGCATTTT,CASSYWDQPQHF
TRBV5-4,TRBJ2-2,TRBD2,NA,TGTGCCAGCAGCTGGAGCGGGGGGGCGGGCACCGGGGAGCTGTTTTTT,CASSWSGGAGTGELFF
TRBV6-5,TRBJ2-5,TRBD2,NA,TGTGCCAGCAGAAGCGGGGGCCTCCGGGGGACCCAGTACTTC,CASRSGGLRGTQYF
TRBV7-9,TRBJ2-5,NA,NA,TGTGCCAGCAGCTTTTACGAGATGGAGACCCAGTACTTC,CASSFYEMETQYF
TRBV4-1,TRBJ2-3,TRBD2,once,TGCGCCAGCAGCCAAGGGACTAGCGGGGGGGTTAGCACAGATACGCAGTATTTT,CASSQGTSGGVSTDTQYF
TRBV10-1,TRBJ2-3,NA,few,TGCGCCAAGACCAGGGACTGCACAGATACGCAGTATTTT,CAKTRDCTDTQYF
TRBV6-6,TRBJ2-2,NA,NA,TGTGCCAGCAGACAGGAGAACACCGGGGAGCTGTTTTTT,CASRQENTGELFF